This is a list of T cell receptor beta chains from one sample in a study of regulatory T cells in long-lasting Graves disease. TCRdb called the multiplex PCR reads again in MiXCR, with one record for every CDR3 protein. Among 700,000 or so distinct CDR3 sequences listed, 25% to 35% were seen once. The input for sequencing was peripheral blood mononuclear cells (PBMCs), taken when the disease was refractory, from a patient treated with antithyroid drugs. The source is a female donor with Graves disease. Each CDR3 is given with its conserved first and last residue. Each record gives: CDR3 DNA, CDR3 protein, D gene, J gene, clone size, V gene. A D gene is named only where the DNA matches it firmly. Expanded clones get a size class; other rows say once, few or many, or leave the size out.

TGTGCCAGCAGTTACTCTCGCCAGGTTGGAACTGAAGCTTTCTTT | CASSYSRQVGTEAFF | - | TRBJ1-1 | - | TRBV6-2/TRBV6-3
TGTGCCTGGAGTACCGGGACAGGGGAAGGACAGCCCCAGCATTTT | CAWSTGTGEGQPQHF | TRBD1 | TRBJ1-5 | - | TRBV30
TGTGCCAGCAGCCATACAACGGACCAAAACTATGGCTACACCTTC | CASSHTTDQNYGYTF | - | TRBJ1-2 | - | TRBV14
TGTGCCAGCAGTGAATTGGGACAGGGGCTGAATGAGCAGTTCTTC | CASSELGQGLNEQFF | TRBD1 | TRBJ2-1 | few | TRBV25-1
TGTGCCAGCACCGAAGACACTGAAGCTTTCTTT | CASTEDTEAFF | - | TRBJ1-1 | few | TRBV6-1
TGTGCCAGCAGCTACGACACCCGCGAAGCTTTCTTT | CASSYDTREAFF | - | TRBJ1-1 | many | TRBV2
TGTGCCAGCAGCTTAGGTCCAGGGGCGACAGGAAACACCATATATTTT | CASSLGPGATGNTIYF | - | TRBJ1-3 | few | TRBV7-6
TGCAGCGTTGGGTCCATGCGAAACTACGAGCAGTACTTC | CSVGSMRNYEQYF | - | TRBJ2-7 | few | TRBV29-1
TGTGCCAGCAGCCCCGGGACGAATTATTCACCCCTCCACTTT | CASSPGTNYSPLHF | - | TRBJ1-6 | - | TRBV7-2
TGTGCCAGCAGCATGGACCAGAGCTCCTACGAGCAGTACTTC | CASSMDQSSYEQYF | - | TRBJ2-7 | few | TRBV7-3
TGTGCCAGCAGTTGGACAGTCGGGGGGATGGCCAATCAGCCCCAGCATTTT | CASSWTVGGMANQPQHF | - | TRBJ1-5 | - | TRBV2
TGTGCCAGCAGTGAGGGGACCTCAACTAATGAAAAACTGTTTTTT | CASSEGTSTNEKLFF | - | TRBJ1-4 | few | TRBV6-2/TRBV6-3
TGTGCCAGCAGGTCCTCCGGGACAGACACGGCACCCTTCCTTTCGAACACCGGGGAGCTGTTTTTT | CASRSSGTDTAPFLSNTGELFF | TRBD1 | TRBJ2-2 | few | TRBV11-2
TGTGCCAGCAGCTCCCGGAAAACGGGTCCCCGACCGCTTGCATACGAGCAGTACTTC | CASSSRKTGPRPLAYEQYF | - | TRBJ2-7 | - | TRBV7-2
TGTGCCAGCAGTCAGGGGGGGACAGTAACCTCGGGAAGCAATCAGCCCCAGCATTTT | CASSQGGTVTSGSNQPQHF | TRBD1 | TRBJ1-5 | - | TRBV28
TGTGCCAGCAGCCTCCTTGACAGGGGGTCTAGCACCGGGGAGCTGTTTTTT | CASSLLDRGSSTGELFF | TRBD1 | TRBJ2-2 | - | TRBV13
TGTGCCAGCAGTCCACGCCTTGGACAGGGAGGCAATCAGCCCCAGCATTTT | CASSPRLGQGGNQPQHF | TRBD1 | TRBJ1-5 | many | TRBV28
TGCGCCAGCAGCTGGGCAGATAACACTGAAGCTTTCTTT | CASSWADNTEAFF | - | TRBJ1-1 | - | TRBV5-1
TGTGCCATCAGGGCTAGCGAACTAGAGAACACCGGGGAGCTGTTTTTT | CAIRASELENTGELFF | - | TRBJ2-2 | - | TRBV10-3
TGTGCCAGCAGCCTTGCCTCTCTCTCTGTAGATCAGCCCCAGCATTTT | CASSLASLSVDQPQHF | - | TRBJ1-5 | many | TRBV28
TGTGCCAGCAGTTACTCGTTCGGCGGCGAGCAGTACTTC | CASSYSFGGEQYF | - | TRBJ2-7 | - | TRBV6-5
TGTGCCAGCAGTTTGTCTGCAGGACAGGGGAACACTGAAGCTTTCTTT | CASSLSAGQGNTEAFF | TRBD1 | TRBJ1-1 | many | TRBV28
TGTGCCAGCAGCCAAGATAACAGACGGTCACCCCTCCACTTT | CASSQDNRRSPLHF | - | TRBJ1-6 | few | TRBV3-1
TGCGCCAGCAGCTCCAGGGCCCAACCCTACGAGCAGTACTTC | CASSSRAQPYEQYF | - | TRBJ2-7 | few | TRBV5-1
TGTGCCACCAGGAGGGGAGCCGGTGAAGCTTTCTTT | CATRRGAGEAFF | - | TRBJ1-1 | few | TRBV24-1
TGTGCCTGGAGTGGGGACTCGGGACCTCACTTGGAGCAGTACTTC | CAWSGDSGPHLEQYF | - | TRBJ2-7 | - | TRBV30
TGCGCCAGCAGCCGGAGACCGACGGATAGACTAGAGACCCAGTACTTC | CASSRRPTDRLETQYF | - | TRBJ2-5 | - | TRBV5-1
TGCAGTGCGGTTCTCCCAGGGAGGACTGAAGCTTTCTTT | CSAVLPGRTEAFF | - | TRBJ1-1 | - | TRBV20-1
TGCGCCAGCAGCTTGGGAGGGTTAAGTCAGCCCCAGCATTTT | CASSLGGLSQPQHF | - | TRBJ1-5 | - | TRBV5-1
TGCGCCAGCAGCGCCCTGTCTCGGGCTGAAGCTTTCTTT | CASSALSRAEAFF | - | TRBJ1-1 | few | TRBV5-1
TGTGCCAGCAGCCGAGGGGCGATCTTACTCTACGAGCAGTACTTC | CASSRGAILLYEQYF | - | TRBJ2-7 | - | TRBV27
TGCAGCACGGCCCGTGTTCAGGGTGATACGCAGTATTTT | CSTARVQGDTQYF | - | TRBJ2-3 | few | TRBV29-1
TGTGCCAGCAGCTTAGGGTCTAGCGGGACGTTACGACGGGGCGGGGAGCTGTTTTTT | CASSLGSSGTLRRGGELFF | TRBD2 | TRBJ2-2 | - | TRBV7-6
TGTGCCAGCAGTGAAAACAGGGGATACACCGGGGAGCTGTTTTTT | CASSENRGYTGELFF | TRBD1 | TRBJ2-2 | few | TRBV6-1